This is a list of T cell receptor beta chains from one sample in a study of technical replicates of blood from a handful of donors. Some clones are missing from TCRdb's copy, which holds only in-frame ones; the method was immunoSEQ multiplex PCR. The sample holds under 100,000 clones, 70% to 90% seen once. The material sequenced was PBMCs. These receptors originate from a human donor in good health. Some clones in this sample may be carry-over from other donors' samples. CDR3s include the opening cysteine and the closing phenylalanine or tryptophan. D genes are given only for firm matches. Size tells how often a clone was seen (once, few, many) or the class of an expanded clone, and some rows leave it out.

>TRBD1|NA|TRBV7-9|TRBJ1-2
TGTGCCAGCAGCTTGCAGACAGGGGGCGGCTATGGCTACACCTTC
CASSLQTGGGYGYTF
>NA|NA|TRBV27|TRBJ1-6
TGTGCCAGCACCTCCCCGGGACTGAATTCACCCCTCCACTTT
CASTSPGLNSPLHF
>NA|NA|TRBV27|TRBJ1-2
TGTGCCGCAAGGAGGGACTACCTCGGCAAATACACCTTC
CAARRDYLGKYTF
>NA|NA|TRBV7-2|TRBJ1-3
TGTGCCAGCAGCTTAGTACAGATTAGTGGAAACACCATATATTTT
CASSLVQISGNTIYF
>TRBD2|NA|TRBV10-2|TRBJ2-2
TGCGCCAGCAGTGACGGACTAGTTTGGACCGGGGAGCTGTTTTTT
CASSDGLVWTGELFF
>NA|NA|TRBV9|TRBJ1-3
TGTGCCAGCGGGCGTTATGGAAACACCATATATTTT
CASGRYGNTIYF
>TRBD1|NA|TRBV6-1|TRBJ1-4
TGTGCCAGCAGGGCGGACAGGGTTGATGAAAAACTGTTTTTT
CASRADRVDEKLFF
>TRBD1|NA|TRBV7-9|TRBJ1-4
TGTGCCAGCAGCTTAGCCAATAGACAGGGCCATGAAAAACTGTTTTTT
CASSLANRQGHEKLFF
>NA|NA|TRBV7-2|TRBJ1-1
TGTGCCAGCAGACAAGAGGAGTTCACTGAAGCTTTCTTT
CASRQEEFTEAFF
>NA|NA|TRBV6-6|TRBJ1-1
TGTGCCAGCAGTTACCAACAGTCACGGACTGAAGCTTTCTTT
CASSYQQSRTEAFF
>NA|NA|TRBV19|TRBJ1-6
TGTGCCAGTAGTGAGCGTGAGGGGGTCAACAATTCACCCCTCCACTTT
CASSEREGVNNSPLHF
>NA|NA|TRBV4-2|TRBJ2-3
TGTGCCAGCAGCCAAGATCCGGCGGGTGCTAGCACAGATACGCAGTATTTT
CASSQDPAGASTDTQYF
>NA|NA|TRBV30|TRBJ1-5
TGTGCCTGGAGTGCGGAGGGGCGACAGCCCCAGCATTTT
CAWSAEGRQPQHF
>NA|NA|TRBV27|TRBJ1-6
TGTGCCAGCACGTCGGTATACAGGGACAATTCACCCCTCCACTTT
CASTSVYRDNSPLHF
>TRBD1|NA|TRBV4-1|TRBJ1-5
TGCGCCAGCAGCCGAGAACAGGGGAACAATCAGCCCCAGCATTTT
CASSREQGNNQPQHF
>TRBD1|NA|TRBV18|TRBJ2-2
TGTGCCAGCCGACAGGGCACCGGGGAGCTGTTTTTT
CASRQGTGELFF
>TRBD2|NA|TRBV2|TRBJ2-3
TGTGCCAGCAGTGAAGCGCTTAGCGGGAAGGGAGATACGCAGTATTTT
CASSEALSGKGDTQYF
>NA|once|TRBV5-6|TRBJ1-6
TGTGCCAGCAGCGCGATCAGGTCCTCACCCCTCCACTTT
CASSAIRSSPLHF
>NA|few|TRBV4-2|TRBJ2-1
TGTGCCAGCAGCCAAGGGCTTGGGCCAAGCACCTCCTACAATGAGCAGTTCTTC
CASSQGLGPSTSYNEQFF
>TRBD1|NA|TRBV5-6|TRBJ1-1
TGTGCCAGCAGCTTGGGGACAGGGTTCGGAGCTTTCTTT
CASSLGTGFGAFF
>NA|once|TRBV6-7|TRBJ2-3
TGTGCCAGCAGGTGCAGGGGCACAGATACGCAGTATTTT
CASRCRGTDTQYF
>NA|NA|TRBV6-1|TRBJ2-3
TGTGCCAGCAGTCGAGGAGGAGATACGCAGTATTTT
CASSRGGDTQYF
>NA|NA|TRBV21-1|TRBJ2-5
TGTGCCAGCAACCGAGCGGGAGAGTTAGAGACCCAGTACTTC
CASNRAGELETQYF
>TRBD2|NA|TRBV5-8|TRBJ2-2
TGTGCCAGCACCCCGGGACTAGCGGGCGAGGAGAACACCGGGGAGCTGTTTTTT
CASTPGLAGEENTGELFF
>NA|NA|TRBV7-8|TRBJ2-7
TGTGCCAGCAGCCCCGACATAATTACCTACGAGCAGTACTTC
CASSPDIITYEQYF
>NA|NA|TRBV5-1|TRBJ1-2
TGCGCCAGCAGTTTCGGGTCAAACTATGGCTACACCTTC
CASSFGSNYGYTF
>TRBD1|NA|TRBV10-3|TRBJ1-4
TGTGCCACCGCGGGACAGGGGAAGGAAAAACTGTTTTTT
CATAGQGKEKLFF
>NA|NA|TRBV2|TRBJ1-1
TGTGCCAGCCGGGGGGTGAACACTGAAGCTTTCTTT
CASRGVNTEAFF
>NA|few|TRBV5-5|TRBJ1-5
TGTGCCAGCAGCTTGGCCTGGGAGGACAATCAGCCCCAGCATTTT
CASSLAWEDNQPQHF
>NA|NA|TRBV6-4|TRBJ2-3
TGTGCCAGCAGTGAACAGGAGACCGATACGCAGTATTTT
CASSEQETDTQYF
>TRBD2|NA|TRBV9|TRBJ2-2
TGTGCCAGCAGCCCCTCTAGCGGAACGTACACCGGGGAGCTGTTTTTT
CASSPSSGTYTGELFF
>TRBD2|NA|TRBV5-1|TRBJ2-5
TGCGCCAGCAGCTTTCAAGGACTAGCGGGATATAGGGGAGAGACCCAGTACTTC
CASSFQGLAGYRGETQYF
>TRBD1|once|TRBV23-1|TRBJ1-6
TGCGCCAGCAGTCAAACCCGGACAGGGGAACCCTATAATTCACCCCTCCACTTT
CASSQTRTGEPYNSPLHF
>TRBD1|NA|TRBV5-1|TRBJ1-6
TGCGCCAGCAGCCAGGGACAGGGAGCACCAGATAATTCACCCCTCCACTTT
CASSQGQGAPDNSPLHF
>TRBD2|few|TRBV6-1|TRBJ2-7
TGTGCCAGCAGTGGTGGGACTAGCGGGGGCTACGAGCAGTACTTC
CASSGGTSGGYEQYF
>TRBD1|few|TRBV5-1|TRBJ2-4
TGCGCCAGCAGCTTGAGGCAGGGGGCGAACATTCAGTACTTC
CASSLRQGANIQYF
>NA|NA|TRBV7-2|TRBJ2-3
TGTGCCAGCAGCTCCGGACAGCTACTCATAGATACGCAGTATTTT
CASSSGQLLIDTQYF
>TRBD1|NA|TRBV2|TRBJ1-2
TGTGCCAGCAGACTCGGACAGGCGGCTAACTATGGCTACACCTTC
CASRLGQAANYGYTF
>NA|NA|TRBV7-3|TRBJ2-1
TGTGCCAGCAGCAAAACTCCAAGCTCCTACAATGAGCAGTTCTTC
CASSKTPSSYNEQFF
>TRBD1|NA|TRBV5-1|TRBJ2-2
TGCGCCAGCAGCTCAACCCGGACAGGGGGTGAGGCCGGGGAGCTGTTTTTT
CASSSTRTGGEAGELFF
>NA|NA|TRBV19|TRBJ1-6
TGTGCGAGTTCTCAGGGAAGGTCCTATAATTCACCCCTCCACTTT
CASSQGRSYNSPLHF
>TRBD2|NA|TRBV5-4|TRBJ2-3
TGTGCCAGCAGCCCACTAGCGGGGGGGTCTTATGATACGCAGTATTTT
CASSPLAGGSYDTQYF
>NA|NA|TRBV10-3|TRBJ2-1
TGTGCCATCAGTGAGGGACTTCACTCCTACAATGAGCAGTTCTTC
CAISEGLHSYNEQFF
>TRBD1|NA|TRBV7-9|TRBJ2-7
TGTGCCAGCAGCCTGACAGGGGACTACGAGCAGTACTTC
CASSLTGDYEQYF
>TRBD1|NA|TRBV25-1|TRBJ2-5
TGTGCCAGCAGAACAGGGGTCCTCCAAGAGACCCAGTACTTC
CASRTGVLQETQYF
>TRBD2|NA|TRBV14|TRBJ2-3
TGTGCCAGCAGTCATCAAGCGGGAGTCGCAGATACGCAGTATTTT
CASSHQAGVADTQYF
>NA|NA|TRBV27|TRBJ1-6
TGTGCCAGCAGTTTAAGGGGGGAGGGTTCACCCCTCCACTTT
CASSLRGEGSPLHF
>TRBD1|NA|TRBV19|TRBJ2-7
TGTGCCAGTAGTATGGGACAGGGTCCCTACGAGCAGTACTTC
CASSMGQGPYEQYF
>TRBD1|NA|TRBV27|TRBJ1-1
TGTGCCAGCAGACTAGGACAGGGGAACACTGAAGCTTTCTTT
CASRLGQGNTEAFF
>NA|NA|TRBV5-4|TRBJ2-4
TGTGCCAGCAGCTTCAGGGGAGCCCAAAACATTCAGTACTTC
CASSFRGAQNIQYF
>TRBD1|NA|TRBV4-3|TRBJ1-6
TGCGCCAGCAGCCAAGCGGACAGGGTGAATTCACCCCTCCACTTT
CASSQADRVNSPLHF
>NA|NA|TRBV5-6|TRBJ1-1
TGTGCCAGCAGCTCGATTGTTTTCCGGGACACCAACACTGAAGCTTTCTTT
CASSSIVFRDTNTEAFF
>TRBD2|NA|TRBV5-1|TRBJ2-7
TGCGCCAGCAGCTTCCCCCACCCTACTAGCGGGGAATACGAGCAGTACTTC
CASSFPHPTSGEYEQYF
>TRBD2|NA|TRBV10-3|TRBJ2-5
TGTGCCACCTCCCACCCGGGGCTAGCGGGGGGGGAGACCCAGTACTTC
CATSHPGLAGGETQYF
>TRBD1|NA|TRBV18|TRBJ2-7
TGTGCCAGCTCACCATGGCAGGGGGCCTCCTACGAGCAGTACTTC
CASSPWQGASYEQYF